Listed here are 24 T cell receptor beta chains from one sample, sequenced in a study of T cells after yellow fever vaccination (dated by TCRdb to the late 2010s). The receptor library was made with 5' RACE. These reads were obtained on an Illumina HiSeq 2500. TCRdb took the public reads, trimmed them with fastp at Q25, ran MiXCR for clone calling and kept in-frame beta chains. Each entry merges the rows of one CDR3 protein and shows their most common DNA and genes. Present in this sample are around 550,000 distinct CDR3 sequences, 15% to 20% of which were seen just once. The top ten clones comprise around an eighth of the sample. The treatment or condition label on this specimen signifies: live attenuated yellow fever vaccine strain. The sequencing used PBMCs, collected 15 days after the yellow fever booster vaccination. The receptors here all came from a man between 25 and 39 years old who received the YFV17D yellow fever vaccine.

CDR3 sequence: CAWSLAGGSWQFF. DNA of the CDR3: TGTGCCTGGAGTCTAGCAGGGGGAAGTTGGCAGTTCTTC. The rearrangement uses TRBV30 and TRBJ2-1, with 7 bases lining up with TRBD1. The CDR3 is made up of 13 amino acids. Germline CDR1 is GTSNPN and CDR2 is SVGIG (reference sequence). J was trimmed by 12 bases and V by 2 bases; bases with no gene match: 10. Supplemented by reference TRBV30 and TRBJ2-1, the full variable domain reads SQTIHQWPATLVQPVGSPLSLECTVEGTSNPNLYWYRQAAGRGLQLLFYSVGIGQISSEVPQNLSASRPQDRQFILSSKKLLLSDSGFYLCAWSLAGGSWQFFGPGTRLTVL.

The V and J genes are TRBV28 and TRBJ1-5, with unresolved D. V lost 4 bases, J lost 6 bases, and 7 bases lay in between. CDR3 length equals 12 residues. Germline V lookup: CDR1 MDHEN, CDR2 SYDVKM. The CDR3 bases are TGTGCCAGCAGTTATTTTGGTCAGCCCCAGCATTTT. It codes for CASSYFGQPQHF.

This clonotype was counted between two and nine times. The chain combines TRBV28 with TRBJ2-7; 10 nucleotides line up with TRBD2. This CDR3 has 14 amino acids. Germline lookup yields CDR1 MDHEN and CDR2 SYDVKM. J gave up 4 bases and V 8 bases, and 8 bases lay outside the gene matches. The CDR3 loop reads CASGSSGSAYEQYF. The CDR3, as DNA: TGTGCCAGCGGGTCTAGCGGGAGTGCGTACGAGCAGTACTTC. The full variable domain, its missing parts supplied by reference TRBV28 and TRBJ2-7, is DVKVTQSSRYLVKRTGEKVFLECVQDMDHENMFWYRQDPGLGLRLIYFSYDVKMKEKGDIPEGYSVSREKKERFSLILESASTNQTSMYLCASGSSGSAYEQYFGPGTRLTVT.

The chain is built from TRBV5-1 and TRBJ2-1; unclear D gene. Germline loops: CDR1 SGHRS, CDR2 YFSETQ. The CDR3 runs 15 residues. V shed 0 bases and J shed 1 base, with 8 bases lying between them. CDR3 in amino acids: CASSLASESYNEQFF. The CDR3 DNA follows: TGCGCCAGCAGCTTGGCATCAGAATCCTACAATGAGCAGTTCTTC. The variable domain in full, completed from reference TRBV5-1 and TRBJ2-1, reads KAGVTQTPRYLIKTRGQQVTLSCSPISGHRSVSWYQQTPGQGLQFLFEYFSETQRNKGNFPGRFSGRQFSNSRSEMNVSTLELGDSALYLCASSLASESYNEQFFGPGTRLTVL.

This clonotype was detected a few times. The chain combines TRBV30 with TRBJ2-7, with 9 nucleotides matching TRBD1. The CDR3 is 16 residues long. The V and J ends lost 6 bases and 4 bases, in that order; junction bases with no gene match: 16. Per germline, CDR1 GTSNPN and CDR2 SVGIG (reference sequence). DNA of the CDR3: TGTGCCTGTAGACTTCCGGGACAGGGAAGGACGTACGAGCAGTACTTC. Amino acids: CACRLPGQGRTYEQYF.

This clonotype turned up a few times. The chain has TRBV12-3 or TRBV12-4 and TRBJ2-4; no reliable D call. The CDR3 is 12 residues long. With 6 bases removed from V and 6 bases from J, the gap between germline ends came to 9 bases. CDR3 DNA: TGTGCCAGCAGCCCTGACCTAAACATTCAGTACTTC. This sequence encodes CASSPDLNIQYF.

The chain employs TRBV11-2 and TRBJ1-1, with D uncertain. Trimming cost V 8 bases and J 0 bases, with 7 bases left between them. This CDR3 comprises 12 residues. The germline V gene has CDR1 SGHAT and CDR2 FQNNGV. This chain's CDR3 is CASSPVNTEAFF. CDR3 sequence (DNA): TGTGCCAGCTCCCCGGTGAACACTGAAGCTTTCTTT.

This chain joins TRBV5-4 and TRBJ2-7, with D hard to call. Trimming took 0 bases from V and 4 from J, leaving 5 bases between them. Per the germline V gene, CDR1 is SGHNT and CDR2 is YYREEE (reference sequence). There are 12 residues in the CDR3. The CDR3 spells CASSLDHYEQYF. In DNA, the CDR3 is TGTGCCAGCAGCTTGGACCATTACGAGCAGTACTTC. Drawing the rest from reference TRBV5-4 and TRBJ2-7, the complete variable domain is ETGVTQSPTHLIKTRGQQVTLRCSSQSGHNTVSWYQQALGQGPQFIFQYYREEENGRGNFPPRFSGLQFPNYSSELNVNALELDDSALYLCASSLDHYEQYFGPGTRLTVT.

This clonotype was detected a few times. The chain links TRBV4-3 to TRBJ2-5; 7 nucleotides match TRBD2. Trimming took 0 bases from V and 5 from J; bases not matched to a gene: 6. Germline V gene lookup returns CDR1 LGHNA and CDR2 YSLEER. The CDR3 covers 15 residues. The CDR3 loop is CASSQDRAGWETQYF. CDR3 nucleotides: TGCGCCAGCAGCCAAGATCGAGCGGGATGGGAGACCCAGTACTTC.

The chain combines TRBV28 with TRBJ1-5; D is unclear. V was pared by 6 bases and J by 4 bases, with 16 bases between. CDR1 and CDR2 (germline): MDHEN, SYDVKM. The CDR3 consists of 15 residues. CDR3 protein: CASSPIAGRNQPQHF. The CDR3 DNA reads as TGTGCCAGCAGCCCAATTGCAGGACGGAATCAGCCCCAGCATTTT. Together with reference TRBV28 and TRBJ1-5, the CDR3 gives the full variable domain: DVKVTQSSRYLVKRTGEKVFLECVQDMDHENMFWYRQDPGLGLRLIYFSYDVKMKEKGDIPEGYSVSREKKERFSLILESASTNQTSMYLCASSPIAGRNQPQHFGDGTRLSIL.

The rearrangement uses TRBV5-1 and TRBJ2-3; tentative D call: TRBD2 (6 bases). This CDR3 contains 14 residues. CDR1 is SGHRS and CDR2 is YFSETQ in the germline V gene. The ends were cut back, 5 bases at V and 1 base at J, with 11 bases in the middle. The CDR3: CASSGVAGTDTQYF. The DNA for the CDR3 is TGCGCCAGCAGTGGAGTAGCGGGCACAGATACGCAGTATTTT.

In this sample, this clonotype turned up a few times. The rearrangement uses TRBV29-1 and TRBJ2-5, with TRBD1 identical over 7 bases. Per germline, CDR1 SQVTM and CDR2 ANQGSEA. CDR3 size: 15 residues. V was pared by 5 bases and J by 1 base, with 10 bases of the junction left unmatched. The CDR3 region has the DNA TGCAGCGTTCCACCACCGGGACAGAGCCAAGAGACCCAGTACTTC. Translated, it gives CSVPPPGQSQETQYF.

This clonotype was detected a few times. The J gene is TRBJ2-3, the V gene TRBV28; unclear D gene. The CDR3 consists of 13 residues. The V gene lost 6 bases and the J gene lost 5 bases, with 12 bases spanning the gap. The germline CDR1 and CDR2 sequences are MDHEN and SYDVKM. CDR3 DNA: TGTGCCAGCAGGGAACAGCCGCGAGATACGCAGTATTTT. Protein sequence: CASREQPRDTQYF.

The chain's CDR3 is CASSEQGSSGNTIYF. CDR3 DNA: TGCGCCAGCAGCGAACAGGGCTCCTCTGGAAACACCATATATTTT. The chain has TRBV5-1 and TRBJ1-3, with D perhaps TRBD1 (6 bases). V gave up 4 bases and J gave up 0 bases, with 11 bases separating them. CDR1 is SGHRS and CDR2 is YFSETQ in the germline V gene. This CDR3 spans 15 amino acids.

The gene calls are TRBV11-2 and TRBJ2-5; possibly TRBD2 for D (5 bases). This CDR3 spans 14 amino acids. The V end was cut by 3 bases, the J end by 4 bases, with 12 bases between. CDR1 and CDR2 from the germline V gene are SGHAT and FQNNGV. The CDR3 coding sequence is TGTGCCAGCAGCTTCGCTAGTCGGGGAGAGACCCAGTACTTC. Translated: CASSFASRGETQYF.

The rearrangement uses TRBV7-2 and TRBJ2-5; D possibly matches TRBD1 or TRBD2 (5 bases each). Germline loops: CDR1 SGHTA, CDR2 FQGNSA. This CDR3 contains 12 residues. Trimming removed 5 bases from V and 7 bases from J, with 11 bases in between. Here the CDR3 DNA reads TGTGCCAGCAGCCGGGACCAATTGACCCAGTACTTC. It specifies CASSRDQLTQYF.

This clonotype has just a few counts. The CDR3 here is CASSSASGPDTQYF. The CDR3 DNA sequence: TGTGCCAGCAGTTCGGCTAGCGGGCCAGATACGCAGTATTTT. The genes are TRBV27 and TRBJ2-3; TRBD2 agrees at 8 bases. Germline CDR1 MNHEY, CDR2 SMNVEV (reference sequence). There are 14 residues in the CDR3. V lost 4 bases, J lost 4 bases, and 4 bases stayed unmatched.

J is TRBJ2-7 and V is TRBV6-5; weak D call: TRBD2 (6 bases). The ends were cut back, 2 bases at V and 7 bases at J, with 21 bases in the middle. The CDR3 is made up of 16 amino acids. Germline CDR1 reads MNHEY; CDR2 reads SVGAGI. The CDR3 sequence is CASSYGGRLRGREQYF. The CDR3 DNA sequence: TGTGCCAGCAGTTACGGGGGTAGACTGCGGGGAAGGGAGCAGTACTTC.

This clonotype occurred a few times. This chain links TRBV7-8 with TRBJ2-1; 11 bases map to TRBD2. V lost 5 bases and J lost 3; bases outside the gene matches: 6. CDR3 length: 16 residues. Germline loops: CDR1 SGHVS, CDR2 FQNEAQ. Written as DNA, the CDR3 is TGTGCCAGCAGCCCGGTGACTAGCGGGGTCTACAATGAGCAGTTCTTC. It is translated as CASSPVTSGVYNEQFF.

The table lists this clonotype with a few counts. The CDR3 sequence is CAWRGAGTGELFF. CDR3 DNA sequence: TGTGCCTGGAGGGGCGCAGGCACCGGGGAGCTGTTTTTT. The genes are TRBV30 and TRBJ2-2, with no clear D. Germline V gives CDR1 GTSNPN, CDR2 SVGIG (reference sequence). V was cut by 3 bases and J by 4 bases, with 9 bases left in between. CDR3 length: 13 amino acids.

The V and J genes are TRBV5-1 and TRBJ2-5; TRBD1 agrees at 11 bases. This CDR3 comprises 15 residues. The junction had 9 bases not matched to a gene; V was cut back by 5 bases and J by 6 bases. In germline, CDR1 is SGHRS, CDR2 YFSETQ. The CDR3 sequence: CASSNRTGGSKTQYF. The CDR3 nucleotides read TGCGCCAGCAGTAATCGGACAGGGGGCTCTAAGACCCAGTACTTC.

The chain uses TRBV2 and TRBJ2-5; no reliable D call. CDR1 and CDR2 from the germline V gene are SNHLY and FYNNEI. The CDR3 extends over 15 amino acids. Trimming stripped 1 base from V and 5 bases from J, with 14 bases between. CDR3 loop: CASSEVGGPGETQYF. CDR3 sequence (DNA): TGTGCCAGCAGTGAAGTGGGTGGCCCCGGGGAGACCCAGTACTTC.

The chain employs TRBV7-2 and TRBJ2-5; D gene unclear. CDR3 length: 13 residues. V lost 5 bases to trimming and J lost 12 bases, with 19 bases between them. CDR1 and CDR2 from the germline V gene are SGHTA and FQGNSA. The CDR3 loop is CASSPSGQPAEYF. CDR3 coding DNA: TGTGCCAGCAGCCCCTCGGGCCAACCTGCGGAGTACTTC.

V is TRBV29-1 and J is TRBJ1-2; D ambiguous. V dropped 0 bases and J dropped 7 bases, with 15 bases sitting between them. This CDR3 region has 14 residues. CDR1 SQVTM and CDR2 ANQGSEA come from the germline V gene. The CDR3 loop reads CSVEDPHSLGGYTF. CDR3 DNA: TGCAGCGTTGAAGATCCCCACAGCCTCGGTGGCTACACCTTC.